The next 19 T cell receptor beta chains were all read from a single sample in a study of T cell responses to AZD1222 COVID-19 vaccine. Some clones are missing from TCRdb's copy, which holds only in-frame ones; the method was immunoSEQ multiplex PCR. The sample has roughly 110,000 clones; approximately 88% are singletons. Material: peripheral blood, obtained 28 days after the second AZD1222 dose. Receptors were obtained from an adult who received the AZD1222 COVID-19 vaccine.

The gene calls are TRBV27 and TRBJ1-3; tentative D call: TRBD1 (5 bases). Looked up from germline, CDR1 is MNHEY and CDR2 is SMNVEV (reference sequence). The V and J ends lost 6 bases and 2 bases respectively, with 11 bases between them. The CDR3 is 14 amino acids. The CDR3 DNA is TGTGCCAGCAGGGGGGGAGGCCCTGGAAACACCATATATTTT. Encoded protein: CASRGGGPGNTIYF.

The rearrangement uses TRBV28 and TRBJ1-2; no definite D call. This CDR3 is 12 amino acids long. The germline V gene encodes CDR1 MDHEN and CDR2 SYDVKM. This CDR3 is CGVFRNIEGYTF. For the CDR3, the DNA is TGTGGTGTTTTTAGGAATATAGAAGGCTACACCTTC.

V is TRBV7-8 and J is TRBJ1-1; 8 nucleotides agree with TRBD1. This CDR3 is built from 14 residues. Trimming took 5 bases from V and 5 from J; bases not matched to a gene: 7. CDR1 SGHVS and CDR2 FQNEAQ come from the germline V gene. This chain's CDR3 is CASSPRQGRTEAFF. DNA of the CDR3: TGTGCCAGCAGCCCGAGACAGGGGCGAACTGAAGCTTTCTTT.

V gene TRBV4-3 combines with J gene TRBJ1-6; D gene ambiguous. The length of the CDR3 is 21 residues. Trimming removed 0 bases at V and 0 bases at J, with 21 bases between. CDR1 and CDR2 (germline): LGHNA, YSLEER. CDR3 in amino acids: CASSQDSRVDGQHSYNSPLHF. CDR3 in DNA: TGCGCCAGCAGCCAAGATAGTAGAGTGGATGGCCAGCACTCCTATAATTCACCCCTCCACTTT.

The gene calls are TRBV7-9 and TRBJ1-1; D unclear. CDR3 length: 14 amino acids. Germline lookup yields CDR1 SEHNR and CDR2 FQNEAQ (reference sequence). Trimming removed 2 bases at V and 3 bases at J, with 10 bases between. CDR3 sequence reads: CASSLRFGDTEAFF. CDR3 nucleotide sequence: TGTGCCAGCAGCTTACGGTTTGGGGACACTGAAGCTTTCTTT.

V gene TRBV19 combines with J gene TRBJ1-3; D may be TRBD1 (5 bases). Trimming cost V 9 bases and J 3 bases, with 21 bases left between them. CDR1 is LNHDA and CDR2 is SQIVND in the germline V gene (reference sequence). This CDR3 is 16 amino acids long. The CDR3 here is CASTGTLIRLGNTIYF. The CDR3 nucleotides are TGTGCCAGCACCGGGACTCTAATACGTCTTGGAAACACCATATATTTT.

J is TRBJ1-6 and V is TRBV28; TRBD1 agrees at 9 bases. The J segment lost 6 bases and the V segment lost 5 bases, leaving 5 bases of the junction unmatched. The length of the CDR3 is 15 residues. Germline assignment: CDR1 MDHEN and CDR2 SYDVKM. The CDR3 DNA reads as TGTGCCAGCAGTCCCGGGGGACAGGGTAATTCACCCCTCCACTTT. This gives the protein CASSPGGQGNSPLHF.

This clone was counted a few times. This CDR3 is CASSERGDQPQHF. The CDR3 region has the DNA TGTGCCAGCAGCGAAAGAGGCGATCAGCCCCAGCATTTT. The rearrangement joins TRBV7-9 to TRBJ1-5; D is undetermined. The germline V gene encodes CDR1 SEHNR and CDR2 FQNEAQ (reference sequence). V was trimmed by 5 bases and J by 5 bases, leaving 10 bases between them. The CDR3 totals 13 residues. Drawing the rest from reference TRBV7-9 and TRBJ1-5, the complete variable domain is DTGVSQNPRHKITKRGQNVTFRCDPISEHNRLYWYRQTLGQGPEFLTYFQNEAQLEKSRLLSDRFSAERPKGSFSTLEIQRTEQGDSAMYLCASSERGDQPQHFGDGTRLSIL.

The genes are TRBV24-1 and TRBJ1-4, with D possibly matching TRBD1 (5 bases). The V end was cut by 3 bases, the J end by 11 bases, with 15 bases between. Germline-derived CDR1 and CDR2 are KGHDR and SFDVKD. The CDR3 is made up of 14 amino acids. The CDR3 loop reads CATSDARGGRKLFF. CDR3 sequence (DNA): TGTGCCACCAGTGATGCGAGGGGAGGACGGAAACTGTTTTTT.

This clone was recorded only once. This sequence joins TRBV2 and TRBJ1-2; TRBD1 matches 7 bases. The CDR3 is 16 amino acids. Germline CDR1 and CDR2: SNHLY and FYNNEI. The trim removed 5 bases at V and 0 bases at J, leaving 9 bases unmatched. CDR3 in DNA: TGTGCCAGCAGTATCTCGGCGCAGGGGGCTAACTATGGCTACACCTTC. This codes for CASSISAQGANYGYTF. Based on the CDR3 plus reference TRBV2 and TRBJ1-2, the full variable domain is EPEVTQTPSHQVTQMGQEVILRCVPISNHLYFYWYRQILGQKVEFLVSFYNNEISEKSEIFDDQFSVERPDGSNFTLKIRSTKLEDSAMYFCASSISAQGANYGYTFGSGTRLTVV.

The rearrangement joins TRBV6-1 to TRBJ1-3, with a weak D call TRBD1 (6 bases). Trimming left V 2 bases short and J 0 bases short, with 11 bases between. The germline CDR1 and CDR2 sequences are MNHNS and SASEGT. The CDR3 is made up of 16 amino acids. The CDR3 region has the DNA TGTGCCAGCAGTGAAACAACAGGGCTCTCTGGAAACACCATATATTTT. It yields the protein CASSETTGLSGNTIYF.

The chain links TRBV6-1 to TRBJ1-5; 7 bases are shared with TRBD1. V trimming: 2 bases; J trimming: 7 bases; junction bases outside the gene matches: 11. This CDR3 contains 16 residues. Germline V gene data show CDR1 as MNHNS and CDR2 as SASEGT. This CDR3 reads CASSELDREATQPQHF. CDR3 DNA sequence: TGTGCCAGCAGTGAATTAGACAGGGAGGCAACACAGCCCCAGCATTTT.

The chain carries TRBV21-1 and TRBJ1-5; the D segment call TRBD1 is taken from the table without a DNA check. TRBV21-1 is tagged as a pseudogene. The CDR3 runs to 15 residues. The CDR3 sequence: CASSSRQGWWQPQHF. The CDR3 nucleotides read TGTGCCAGCAGCTCGCGACAGGGTTGGTGGCAGCCCCAGCATTTT.

The V call is TRBV19, the J call TRBJ2-6, with a possible D match to TRBD1 (7 bases). CDR3 length: 17 residues. V lost 4 bases and J lost 4, with 17 bases in between. Germline values: CDR1 LNHDA, CDR2 SQIVND (reference sequence). CDR3 sequence: CASSKGGGVTGANVLTF. CDR3 bases: TGTGCCAGTAGTAAAGGGGGCGGGGTGACGGGGGCCAACGTCCTGACTTTC.

This clone appeared a single time. The gene calls are TRBV7-3 and TRBJ2-1; D call uncertain. The CDR3 loop spans 15 amino acids. Trimming pared 0 bases from V and 3 bases from J, leaving 9 bases between. Germline V gives CDR1 SGHTA, CDR2 FQGTGA. CDR3 in amino acids: CASSLTNSYYNEQFF. CDR3 bases: TGTGCCAGCAGCTTAACGAACAGTTACTACAATGAGCAGTTCTTC.

The V gene is TRBV2, the J gene TRBJ1-1, with D unclear. Germline-derived CDR1 and CDR2 are SNHLY and FYNNEI. V lost 6 bases and J 0 bases, leaving 8 bases between the germline ends. The CDR3 runs to 13 residues. The CDR3 coding sequence is TGTGCCAGCAGCCGAACAGTGAACACTGAAGCTTTCTTT. It specifies CASSRTVNTEAFF.

The rearrangement uses TRBV28 and TRBJ2-7; D may be TRBD2 (5 bases). CDR3 length: 15 amino acids. CDR1 and CDR2 (germline): MDHEN, SYDVKM. Trimming removed 4 bases at V and 3 bases at J, with 16 bases between. The CDR3 nucleotides are TGTGCCAGCAGTTCAGTAGGAGGCTTTAGCTACGAGCAGTACTTC. It translates to CASSSVGGFSYEQYF.

This chain joins TRBV19 and TRBJ1-1, with TRBD1 as a possible D gene (5 bases). CDR3 length equals 13 residues. Trimming took 5 bases from V and 1 from J, leaving 8 bases between them. Germline lookup yields CDR1 LNHDA and CDR2 SQIVND (reference sequence). In DNA form, the CDR3 reads TGTGCCAGTAGTCCCAGGGAGAACACTGAAGCTTTCTTT. The encoded protein is CASSPRENTEAFF.

The rearrangement links TRBV3-1 (or the pseudogene TRBV3-2) to TRBJ1-6; D unresolved. The V gene lost 4 bases and the J gene lost 7 bases, with 14 bases spanning the gap. CDR3 size: 15 residues. Germline values: CDR1 LGHDT, CDR2 YNNKEL (reference sequence). The CDR3: CASSLSSAGNSPLHF. The CDR3 nucleotides are TGTGCCAGCAGCCTCTCTTCGGCGGGAAATTCACCCCTCCACTTT.